The next 21 T cell receptor beta chains were all read from a single sample in a study of blood T cell repertoires in COVID-19. Assay used: immunoSEQ multiplex PCR; TCRdb lists only in-frame clones, some missing. This table holds about 250,000 clones, approximately 83% found once. Sequenced sample: PBMCs or T cells enriched from blood (not recorded which). The receptors come from a woman between 40 and 50 years old who had been exposed to COVID-19.

The chain joins TRBV5-4 to TRBJ1-2, with 7 bases lining up with TRBD1. CDR3 size: 15 residues. The ends lost 4 bases at V and 2 bases at J; junction bases unmatched: 8. CDR1 and CDR2 (germline): SGHNT, YYREEE (reference sequence). The CDR3 coding sequence is TGTGCCAGCAGCCTAGGACAGGCGGGAAACTATGGCTACACCTTC. As protein: CASSLGQAGNYGYTF.

The V gene is TRBV5-1, the J gene TRBJ1-1; D might be TRBD1 (5 bases). The CDR3 loop spans 14 amino acids. V lost 6 bases and J 1 base, leaving 13 bases between the germline ends. Germline CDR1 SGHRS, CDR2 YFSETQ. Here the CDR3 DNA reads TGCGCCAGCACCGCAGGGTTTGCGAACACTGAAGCTTTCTTT. Protein sequence: CASTAGFANTEAFF.

The chain recombines TRBV12-3 or TRBV12-4 with TRBJ1-6; no firm D call. The CDR3 extends over 12 amino acids. Trimming cost V 2 bases and J 13 bases, with 9 bases left between them. The CDR3 nucleotides are TGTGCCAGCAGTTTATCTATCGGGCCCCTCCACTTT. Its translation is CASSLSIGPLHF.

The J gene is TRBJ2-5, the V gene TRBV19, with 9 bases fitting TRBD2. V dropped 2 bases and J dropped 4; count of bases not matched to a gene: 8. The CDR3 consists of 16 residues. CDR1 is LNHDA and CDR2 is SQIVND in the germline V gene (reference sequence). The CDR3 DNA reads TGTGCCAGTAGTATAATTCCCCTAGCGGGAACAGAGACCCAGTACTTC. This codes for CASSIIPLAGTETQYF.

This clone occurred once. The rearrangement uses TRBV13 and TRBJ2-7; TRBD2 is a possible D gene (5 bases). Germline V gives CDR1 PRHDT, CDR2 FYEKMQ (reference sequence). CDR3 size: 14 residues. V lost 7 bases, J lost 0 bases, and 13 bases lay in between. CDR3 sequence reads: CASNSGEDSYEQYF. The CDR3 bases are TGTGCCAGCAATTCCGGGGAAGACTCCTACGAGCAGTACTTC. The full variable domain, rest sourced from reference TRBV13 and TRBJ2-7, is AAGVIQSPRHLIKEKRETATLKCYPIPRHDTVYWYQQGPGQDPQFLISFYEKMQSDKGSIPDRFSAQQFSDYHSELNMSSLELGDSALYFCASNSGEDSYEQYFGPGTRLTVT.

This rearrangement joins TRBV28 to TRBJ1-3; D remains ambiguous. Trimming removed 3 bases at V and 4 bases at J, with 10 bases between. Germline V gene lookup returns CDR1 MDHEN and CDR2 SYDVKM. This CDR3 contains 14 residues. The CDR3: CASSFSLEGNTIYF. The CDR3 nucleotides read TGTGCCAGCAGTTTCTCCCTGGAGGGAAACACCATATATTTT.

This chain joins TRBV5-1 and TRBJ2-7; TRBD2 might be the D (6 bases). Trimming took off 1 base at V and 6 bases at J, with 11 bases between the two ends. The CDR3 has 13 residues. Looked up from germline, CDR1 is SGHRS and CDR2 is YFSETQ. Here the CDR3 reads CASSLLGGGEQYF. Written as DNA, the CDR3 is TGCGCCAGCAGCTTGTTGGGGGGTGGCGAGCAGTACTTC.

This rearrangement joins TRBV28 to TRBJ1-2, with D possibly TRBD1 on 6 matching bases. The V gene lost 4 bases and the J gene lost 7 bases, with 19 bases spanning the gap. The V gene's germline CDR1 is MDHEN and CDR2 SYDVKM. The CDR3 contains 15 residues. CDR3 sequence: CASSWGGEYGSGYTF. The CDR3 nucleotides read TGTGCCAGCAGTTGGGGGGGCGAATATGGGAGTGGCTACACCTTC.

The chain employs TRBV7-6 and TRBJ2-2; D is perhaps TRBD1 (5 bases). Per the germline V gene, CDR1 is SGHVS and CDR2 is FNYEAQ. V lost 5 bases to trimming and J lost 5 bases, with 18 bases between them. This CDR3 region has 16 residues. The CDR3 DNA is TGTGCCAGCAGCCAGCGCGAAGGGGCGCGGACCGGGGAGCTGTTTTTT. This encodes CASSQREGARTGELFF.

This chain links TRBV6-5 with TRBJ2-2; TRBD2 matches at 11 bases. Germline V lookup: CDR1 MNHEY, CDR2 SVGAGI. V trimming: 7 bases; J trimming: 4 bases; junction bases outside the gene matches: 5. CDR3 length: 15 residues. Written as DNA, the CDR3 is TGTGCCAGCACCTTAGCGGGGGGGACCACCGGGGAGCTGTTTTTT. This encodes CASTLAGGTTGELFF.

In regard to this clone: At the DNA level, this CDR3 is encoded by other sequences in the same sample as well. CDR3 DNA: TGTGCCTGGACAGGCTCTGGAAACACCATATATTTT. Its translation: CAWTGSGNTIYF. The V gene is TRBV30, the J gene TRBJ1-3; no clear D. The CDR3 is made up of 12 amino acids. CDR1 and CDR2 from the germline V gene are GTSNPN and SVGIG (reference sequence). The V end lost 4 bases, the J end lost 0 bases, and 4 bases lay between the germline ends.

The chain combines TRBV28 with TRBJ1-2; D not resolved. Looked up from germline, CDR1 is MDHEN and CDR2 is SYDVKM. The ends were cut back, 5 bases at V and 4 bases at J, with 5 bases in the middle. The CDR3 spans 11 residues. The CDR3 region has the DNA TGTGCCAGCAGTGAGAGCTATGGCTACACCTTC. Protein sequence: CASSESYGYTF.

The chain is built from TRBV6-1 and TRBJ1-5, with TRBD1 matching over 7 bases. Per the germline V gene, CDR1 is MNHNS and CDR2 is SASEGT. V lost 4 bases, J lost 3 bases, and 9 bases stayed unmatched. The CDR3 loop spans 16 amino acids. CDR3 nucleotides: TGTGCCAGCAGTGCCTCCGGGACAGTGACCAATCAGCCCCAGCATTTT. This translates into CASSASGTVTNQPQHF.

The chain joins TRBV3-1 (or the pseudogene TRBV3-2) to TRBJ2-7; 11 bases match TRBD1. The V segment lost 4 bases and the J segment 6 bases; nucleotides outside the gene matches: 2. CDR1 and CDR2 (germline): LGHDT, YNNKEL (reference sequence). There are 13 residues in the CDR3. The CDR3 region has the DNA TGTGCCAGCAGCCTGGGACAGGGGGGCGAGCAGTACTTC. Its protein is CASSLGQGGEQYF.

The chain combines TRBV18 with TRBJ1-4; D may be TRBD1 (5 bases). Looked up from germline, CDR1 is KGHSH and CDR2 is LQKENI. The V and J ends lost 2 bases and 0 bases respectively, with 7 bases between them. There are 15 residues in the CDR3. The CDR3, as DNA: TGTGCCAGCTCACCAATAGGGGCAACTAATGAAAAACTGTTTTTT. Its protein product is CASSPIGATNEKLFF.

The V and J genes are TRBV10-3 and TRBJ1-1, with D possibly TRBD1 on 5 matching bases. Germline V lookup: CDR1 ENHRY, CDR2 SYGVKD. Trimming cost V 3 bases and J 2 bases, with 19 bases left between them. The CDR3 length is 17 residues. The CDR3 bases are TGTGCCATCAGTGAAAGTGGTCCGGGACTGATCAACACTGAAGCTTTCTTT. This translates into CAISESGPGLINTEAFF.

The CDR3 spells CASSQRVNTEAFF. Here the CDR3 DNA reads TGTGCCAGCAGCCAACGGGTGAACACTGAAGCTTTCTTT. The chain uses TRBV3-1 (or the pseudogene TRBV3-2) and TRBJ1-1; no clear D gene. This CDR3 has 13 residues. Germline V gene data show CDR1 as LGHDT and CDR2 as YNNKEL (reference sequence). The V end was cut by 2 bases, the J end by 0 bases, with 4 bases between.

The rearrangement links TRBV7-2 to TRBJ2-1, with 9 bases aligning to TRBD2. Trimming took 0 bases from V and 10 from J; bases not matched to a gene: 16. This CDR3 is 18 amino acids long. From germline, CDR1 is SGHTA and CDR2 FQGNSA. The CDR3 loop reads CASSLAPGAGLAGEEQFF. The CDR3 nucleotides read TGTGCCAGCAGCTTAGCTCCTGGCGCGGGACTAGCAGGGGAAGAGCAGTTCTTC.

The gene calls are TRBV29-1 and TRBJ2-7; 9 bases are shared with TRBD1. The CDR3 loop spans 12 amino acids. CDR1 and CDR2 from the germline V gene are SQVTM and ANQGSEA. Trimming at V came to 7 bases and at J to 6 bases, leaving 7 bases not matched to a gene. CDR3 in amino acids: CSAGQGTGEQYF. The CDR3 DNA is TGCAGCGCCGGACAGGGGACCGGCGAGCAGTACTTC.

The chain carries TRBV19 and TRBJ1-3; 7 nucleotides match TRBD1. V was pared by 4 bases and J by 0 bases, with 6 bases of the junction left unmatched. The V gene's germline CDR1 is LNHDA and CDR2 SQIVND (reference sequence). The CDR3 has 16 residues. The CDR3 is CASSTRTGPSGNTIYF. The CDR3 DNA sequence: TGTGCCAGTAGTACGAGGACAGGTCCCTCTGGAAACACCATATATTTT.

V gene TRBV6-5 combines with J gene TRBJ2-6; possible D gene TRBD1, 6 bases. This CDR3 contains 15 residues. Germline V lookup: CDR1 MNHEY, CDR2 SVGAGI. The V end was cut by 2 bases, the J end by 3 bases, with 8 bases between. CDR3 coding DNA: TGTGCCAGCAGTTACAGGGGGAATGGGGCCAACGTCCTGACTTTC. Translating it yields CASSYRGNGANVLTF.